This entry lists 32 T cell receptor beta chains sequenced from one sample in a study of T cell responses to AZD1222 COVID-19 vaccine. Clones were read by immunoSEQ multiplex PCR, and TCRdb kept only the in-frame ones, dropping some. The profile covers more than 70,000 clones, with 90% appearing a single time and 3% to 3.5% taken by the ten largest. This specimen consisted of peripheral blood, obtained 28 days after the second AZD1222 dose. Every receptor here comes from an adult who received the AZD1222 COVID-19 vaccine.

This chain uses TRBV25-1 with TRBJ1-2, with TRBD1 matching over 8 bases. J lost 1 base, V lost 2 bases, and 6 bases had no gene match. Germline V gene data show CDR1 as MGHDK and CDR2 as SYGVNS. The CDR3 spans 16 residues. CDR3 in DNA: TGTGCCAGCAGTGAACCTCCGACAGGGGTTAACTATGGCTACACCTTC. Its protein is CASSEPPTGVNYGYTF.

This clone is a singleton in its sample. The V and J genes are TRBV3-1 (or the pseudogene TRBV3-2) and TRBJ2-3, with D unclear. V shed 0 bases and J shed 2 bases, with 0 bases lying between them. Germline CDR1 reads LGHDT; CDR2 reads YNNKEL (reference sequence). This CDR3 is 12 amino acids long. This CDR3 is CASSQDTDTQYF. The DNA for the CDR3 is TGTGCCAGCAGCCAAGACACAGATACGCAGTATTTT.

The chain recombines TRBV5-1 with TRBJ2-7, with 8 bases matching TRBD1. The length of the CDR3 is 14 residues. Germline V gene data show CDR1 as SGHRS and CDR2 as YFSETQ. The V gene end was trimmed by 2 bases and the J gene end by 3 bases; junction bases not matched to a gene: 4. CDR3 protein: CASSLQGGYYEQYF. For the CDR3, the DNA is TGCGCCAGCAGCTTACAGGGGGGTTACTACGAGCAGTACTTC.

This chain links TRBV6-2 or TRBV6-3 with TRBJ1-3, with D unresolved. The CDR3 spans 15 residues. Germline V gene lookup returns CDR1 MNHEY and CDR2 SVGEGT. V dropped 0 bases and J dropped 4 bases, with 10 bases sitting between them. The chain's CDR3 is CASSYSGRTGNTIYF. In DNA form, the CDR3 reads TGTGCCAGCAGTTACTCCGGGCGGACGGGAAACACCATATATTTT.

This clone was recorded only once. V is TRBV9 and J is TRBJ2-1, with D uncertain. V lost 4 bases to trimming and J lost 3 bases, with 32 bases between them. Germline values: CDR1 SGDLS, CDR2 YYNGEE. This CDR3 region has 21 residues. CDR3 sequence: CASSQPSRSSQTKGNYNEQFF. CDR3 nucleotide sequence: TGTGCCAGCAGCCAACCCTCCCGGTCAAGCCAAACAAAGGGCAACTACAATGAGCAGTTCTTC. The full variable domain, its missing parts supplied by reference TRBV9 and TRBJ2-1, is DSGVTQTPKHLITATGQRVTLRCSPRSGDLSVYWYQQSLDQGLQFLIQYYNGEERAKGNILERFSAQQFPDLHSELNLSSLELGDSALYFCASSQPSRSSQTKGNYNEQFFGPGTRLTVL.

The chain links TRBV3-1 (or the pseudogene TRBV3-2) to TRBJ2-7, with 7 nucleotides matching TRBD2. V shed 6 bases and J 1 base; nucleotides not matched to a gene: 9. The CDR3 has 15 residues. Germline V gene data show CDR1 as LGHDT and CDR2 as YNNKEL (reference sequence). This CDR3 is CASRRTSGVSYEQYF. In DNA, the CDR3 is TGTGCCAGCAGAAGAACAAGCGGGGTGTCCTACGAGCAGTACTTC.

As regards this clone: Germline and junction disagree at one end, which may indicate a read error. The V and J genes are TRBV7-9 and TRBJ2-3, with D perhaps matching TRBD1 or TRBD2 (5 bases each). This CDR3 contains 12 residues. CDR1 and CDR2 from the germline V gene are SEHNR and FQNEAQ (reference sequence). This CDR3 is CASSREAGAPDF. The CDR3 DNA reads TGTGCCAGCAGCCGTGAGGCCGGGGCCCCGGATTTT. Full variable domain (remainder filled in from reference TRBV7-9 and TRBJ2-3): DTGVSQNPRHKITKRGQNVTFRCDPISEHNRLYWYRQTLGQGPEFLTYFQNEAQLEKSRLLSDRFSAERPKGSFSTLEIQRTEQGDSAMYLCASSREAGAPDFGPGTRLTVL.

The rearrangement links TRBV30 to TRBJ2-1; 8 nucleotides match TRBD1. Germline CDR1 reads GTSNPN; CDR2 reads SVGIG (reference sequence). J lost 9 bases, V lost 3 bases, and 4 bases had no gene match. This CDR3 contains 12 residues. The CDR3 bases are TGTGCCTGGAGCGGACAGGGCGGTGAGCAGTTCTTC. It translates to CAWSGQGGEQFF.

This clone was counted only a few times. This chain connects TRBV5-5 to TRBJ2-2; the match to TRBD2 covers 10 bases. The junction had 7 bases not matched to a gene; V was cut back by 4 bases and J by 4 bases. The CDR3 loop spans 16 amino acids. Germline loops: CDR1 SGHKS, CDR2 YYEKEE (reference sequence). This CDR3 is CASSPSSGRATGELFF. The CDR3 DNA sequence: TGTGCCAGCAGCCCGTCTAGCGGGAGAGCCACCGGGGAGCTGTTTTTT.

The V call is TRBV7-9, the J call TRBJ2-1, with 10 nucleotides matching TRBD2. Germline V gives CDR1 SEHNR, CDR2 FQNEAQ (reference sequence). Trimming took 3 bases from V and 6 from J; bases not matched to a gene: 5. This CDR3 region has 15 residues. The CDR3 is CASSLRSGRANEQFF. Written as DNA, the CDR3 is TGTGCCAGCAGCTTGAGAAGCGGGAGGGCCAATGAGCAGTTCTTC.

This chain connects TRBV11-1 to TRBJ2-2; 8 positions match TRBD2. Per the germline V gene, CDR1 is SGHAT and CDR2 is FQDESV (reference sequence). The V and J ends lost 4 bases and 6 bases, in that order; junction bases with no gene match: 7. The CDR3 is 15 residues long. The CDR3 loop is CASSSARGASGELFF. The CDR3 DNA reads as TGTGCCAGCAGCTCGGCGCGGGGGGCTTCCGGGGAGCTGTTTTTT.

J is TRBJ1-2 and V is TRBV27; no clear D. CDR3 length: 14 amino acids. Trimming took 0 bases from V and 7 from J, leaving 12 bases between them. Germline V gives CDR1 MNHEY, CDR2 SMNVEV (reference sequence). CDR3 region: CASSLSWTTGGYTF. In DNA, the CDR3 is TGTGCCAGCAGTTTATCGTGGACGACCGGTGGCTACACCTTC.

The chain employs TRBV12-1 and TRBJ1-1. TRBV12-1 is a pseudogene segment. The CDR3 length is 13 residues. DNA of the CDR3: TGTGCCAGCAGCTTTAAAGGGAGAACTGAAGCTTTCTTT. Translation: CASSFKGRTEAFF.

This sequence joins TRBV7-3 and TRBJ2-7, with D uncertain. Looked up from germline, CDR1 is SGHTA and CDR2 is FQGTGA. The V end lost 5 bases, the J end lost 2 bases, and 16 bases lay between the germline ends. The CDR3 sequence is 15 residues long. CDR3 coding DNA: TGTGCCAGCAGCCTGGAAAGGGTACTGGCCTACGAGCAGTACTTC. This sequence encodes CASSLERVLAYEQYF.

The gene calls are TRBV11-2 and TRBJ2-1; D unclear. This CDR3 is 11 amino acids long. V was cut by 1 base and J by 14 bases, with 9 bases left in between. Germline CDR1 reads SGHAT; CDR2 reads FQNNGV. The CDR3 protein is CASSLGTGKFF. As DNA, the CDR3 is TGTGCCAGCAGCTTAGGGACGGGCAAGTTCTTC.

The chain couples TRBV19 to TRBJ2-7; 10 positions agree with TRBD1. The CDR3 sequence is 15 residues long. CDR1 LNHDA and CDR2 SQIVND come from the germline V gene (reference sequence). V gave up 7 bases and J gave up 2 bases; unmatched junction bases: 8. This CDR3 reads CASMPIGTGAYEQYF. The CDR3 nucleotides read TGTGCCAGTATGCCTATTGGGACAGGGGCCTACGAGCAGTACTTC.

V and J are TRBV7-8 and TRBJ1-3; D perhaps matches TRBD1 (5 bases). The CDR3 totals 17 residues. Germline CDR1 reads SGHVS; CDR2 reads FQNEAQ. The ends were cut back, 0 bases at V and 0 bases at J, with 12 bases in the middle. CDR3: CASSLARDASSGNTIYF. CDR3 DNA sequence: TGTGCCAGCAGCTTAGCGAGGGACGCCAGCTCTGGAAACACCATATATTTT.

The chain joins TRBV7-2 to TRBJ2-7, with 8 bases lining up with TRBD1. The J segment lost 5 bases and the V segment lost 6 bases, leaving 9 bases of the junction unmatched. Germline assignment: CDR1 SGHTA and CDR2 FQGNSA. The length of the CDR3 is 14 residues. The CDR3 bases are TGTGCCAGCAGACCTCGACAGGGGAACGACGAGCAGTACTTC. Translating gives CASRPRQGNDEQYF.

This chain uses TRBV27 with TRBJ1-4, with no clear D. The germline V gene has CDR1 MNHEY and CDR2 SMNVEV (reference sequence). The CDR3 sequence is 15 residues long. V was pared by 3 bases and J by 0 bases, with 8 bases between. The CDR3 loop is CASSFSGATNEKLFF. The CDR3 bases are TGTGCCAGCAGTTTCTCGGGCGCAACTAATGAAAAACTGTTTTTT.

This chain joins TRBV7-9 and TRBJ1-6, with D hard to call. V was cut by 1 base and J by 10 bases, with 14 bases left in between. CDR1 SEHNR and CDR2 FQNEAQ come from the germline V gene (reference sequence). This CDR3 has 15 residues. CDR3 loop: CASSLEISGGSPLHF. DNA of the CDR3: TGTGCCAGCAGCTTAGAGATTTCGGGCGGATCACCCCTCCACTTT.

This clone was seen a few times. The V call is TRBV14, the J call TRBJ1-1; D call uncertain. The V and J ends lost 1 base and 8 bases respectively, with 8 bases between them. This CDR3 has 12 amino acids. Germline assignment: CDR1 SGHDN and CDR2 FVKESK. Here the CDR3 reads CASSQGLGEAFF. The CDR3 region has the DNA TGTGCCAGCAGCCAAGGTTTAGGGGAAGCTTTCTTT. Together with reference TRBV14 and TRBJ1-1, the CDR3 gives the full variable domain: EAGVTQFPSHSVIEKGQTVTLRCDPISGHDNLYWYRRVMGKEIKFLLHFVKESKQDESGMPNNRFLAERTGGTYSTLKVQPAELEDSGVYFCASSQGLGEAFFGQGTRLTVV.

The chain uses TRBV12-3 or TRBV12-4 and TRBJ1-6, with D hard to call. The CDR3 totals 11 residues. V was pared by 5 bases and J by 7 bases, with 3 bases between. The CDR3 here is CASSVNSPLHF. CDR3 sequence (DNA): TGTGCCAGCAGTGTCAATTCACCCCTCCACTTT.

This chain connects TRBV7-3 to TRBJ1-1; D is undetermined. Trimming removed 1 base at V and 3 bases at J, with 15 bases between. The germline CDR1 and CDR2 sequences are SGHTA and FQGTGA. The CDR3 totals 16 residues. CDR3 amino acids: CASSLRIRPADTEAFF. In DNA, the CDR3 is TGTGCCAGCAGCTTAAGAATCCGGCCGGCCGACACTGAAGCTTTCTTT.

The chain couples TRBV3-1 (or the pseudogene TRBV3-2) to TRBJ1-6; no firm D call. CDR3 length: 11 amino acids. CDR1 is LGHDT, CDR2 YNNKEL, per germline (reference sequence). V gave up 1 base and J gave up 14 bases, with 6 bases separating them. The CDR3 reads CASSQVYSLHF. CDR3 in DNA: TGTGCCAGCAGCCAAGTCTACTCCCTCCACTTT.

The chain recombines TRBV24-1 with TRBJ1-1; perhaps TRBD1 as D (6 bases). The CDR3 loop spans 12 amino acids. From germline, CDR1 is KGHDR and CDR2 SFDVKD. The ends were cut back, 6 bases at V and 3 bases at J, with 7 bases in the middle. CDR3 coding DNA: TGTGCCACCAGTAAGGGGGACACTGAAGCTTTCTTT. This gives the protein CATSKGDTEAFF.

The chain recombines TRBV7-2 with TRBJ1-1; a possible D gene is TRBD1 (5 bases). This CDR3 contains 15 residues. CDR1 and CDR2 (germline): SGHTA, FQGNSA. Trimming removed 0 bases at V and 0 bases at J, with 8 bases between. The CDR3 spells CASSLAQGVNTEAFF. For the CDR3, the DNA is TGTGCCAGCAGCTTAGCGCAGGGTGTGAACACTGAAGCTTTCTTT.

This chain joins TRBV19 and TRBJ1-4; D uncertain. Deletions cut 3 bases from V and 6 bases from J, with 8 bases between. Germline V gene sequence: CDR1 LNHDA, CDR2 SQIVND (reference sequence). The CDR3 has 13 amino acids. CDR3 residues: CASSMTWDEKLFF. The CDR3 DNA is TGTGCCAGTAGTATGACCTGGGATGAAAAACTGTTTTTT.

The J gene is TRBJ1-1, the V gene TRBV2; the D is unclear. The CDR3 loop spans 11 amino acids. V dropped 5 bases and J dropped 10 bases, with 11 bases sitting between them. Germline-derived CDR1 and CDR2 are SNHLY and FYNNEI. The CDR3, as DNA: TGTGCCAGCAGTCTCGCTTTGGGAGCTTTCTTT. Translating it yields CASSLALGAFF.

V and J are TRBV6-5 and TRBJ2-7; TRBD1 matches at 10 bases. The CDR3 sequence is 14 residues long. Trimming cost V 6 bases and J 4 bases; bases outside gene matches: 6. Germline assignment: CDR1 MNHEY and CDR2 SVGAGI. CDR3: CASSPGTGVYEQYF. In DNA form, the CDR3 reads TGTGCCAGCAGCCCCGGGACAGGGGTTTACGAGCAGTACTTC.

V and J are TRBV10-3 and TRBJ1-2; D call uncertain. The CDR3 loop spans 13 amino acids. Germline loops: CDR1 ENHRY, CDR2 SYGVKD. Trimming cost V 3 bases and J 10 bases, with 15 bases left between them. In nucleotides, the CDR3 is TGTGCCATCAGTGAAGGGCCCTCGCTGTCCTACACCTTC. Protein product: CAISEGPSLSYTF.

The rearrangement links TRBV27 to TRBJ1-4; 8 bases map to TRBD1. Germline trimming cut 5 bases from V and 8 bases from J; bases unmatched to any gene: 10. Germline V gives CDR1 MNHEY, CDR2 SMNVEV (reference sequence). The CDR3 loop spans 15 amino acids. CDR3: CASSDLRGLGEKLFF. The CDR3 DNA follows: TGTGCCAGCAGTGACCTCAGGGGGCTGGGCGAAAAACTGTTTTTT.

The rearrangement links TRBV19 to TRBJ1-4, with a weak D call TRBD1 (6 bases). With 3 bases removed from V and 8 bases from J, the gap between germline ends came to 16 bases. The CDR3 length is 15 residues. Per the germline V gene, CDR1 is LNHDA and CDR2 is SQIVND (reference sequence). The CDR3 here is CASSMSGQGNEKLFF. CDR3 DNA sequence: TGTGCCAGTAGTATGTCGGGCCAGGGGAACGAAAAACTGTTTTTT.